The 31 T cell receptor beta chains reported below all come from one sample, sequenced in a study of Graves' ophthalmopathy and Graves' hyperthyroidism. TCR beta CDR3 amplification used RNA transcripts. The first round was an RT-PCR with HTBI primers, and the second round was a multiplex PCR. TCRdb itself ran the multiplex PCR reads through MiXCR, one entry per CDR3 protein. The sample carries about 400,000 distinct CDR3 sequences, about 16% recorded once. The material sequenced was peripheral blood. Source of these receptors: a woman between 18 and 29 years old with Graves' ophthalmopathy.

This clonotype was seen repeatedly, ten times or more. The gene calls are TRBV6-2 or TRBV6-3 and TRBJ1-5; D is possibly TRBD1 (6 bases). The CDR3 is made up of 14 amino acids. Germline-derived CDR1 and CDR2 are MNHEY and SVGEGT. V shed 5 bases and J shed 5 bases, with 13 bases lying between them. This CDR3 reads CASSLRGGDQPQHF. In DNA form, the CDR3 reads TGTGCCAGCAGTCTCCGAGGGGGGGATCAGCCCCAGCATTTT.

The sample holds many counts of this clonotype. The CDR3 here is CASSYAGDRGYGEQYF. The CDR3 nucleotides read TGTGCCAGCAGTTACGCGGGGGACAGGGGTTATGGGGAGCAGTACTTC. This chain joins TRBV6-5 and TRBJ2-7; the match to TRBD1 covers 10 bases. CDR1 is MNHEY and CDR2 is SVGAGI in the germline V gene. The CDR3 loop spans 16 amino acids. J was trimmed by 7 bases and V by 2 bases; bases with no gene match: 11.

This clonotype was counted many times. The V gene is TRBV28, the J gene TRBJ1-2; 8 bases are shared with TRBD1. V lost 6 bases, J lost 4 bases, and 7 bases stayed unmatched. This CDR3 has 14 residues. Germline CDR1 MDHEN, CDR2 SYDVKM. CDR3: CASSLTGAGYGYTF. The CDR3 coding sequence is TGTGCCAGCAGCCTGACAGGGGCGGGCTATGGCTACACCTTC.

This clonotype was recorded many times. The V call is TRBV11-2, the J call TRBJ1-2, with 12 positions matching TRBD1. V trimming: 0 bases; J trimming: 3 bases; junction bases outside the gene matches: 8. The CDR3 totals 18 residues. CDR1 is SGHAT and CDR2 is FQNNGV in the germline V gene. CDR3 region: CASSLDWWDRGLDYGYTF. Here the CDR3 DNA reads TGTGCCAGCAGCTTAGACTGGTGGGACAGGGGGCTTGACTATGGCTACACCTTC. Full variable domain (missing parts from reference TRBV11-2 and TRBJ1-2): EAGVAQSPRYKIIEKRQSVAFWCNPISGHATLYWYQQILGQGPKLLIQFQNNGVVDDSQLPKDRFSAERLKGVDSTLKIQPAKLEDSAVYLCASSLDWWDRGLDYGYTFGSGTRLTVV.

This clonotype was seen a handful of times. The chain joins TRBV7-8 to TRBJ1-5; 7 bases align to TRBD1. With 1 base clipped from V and 0 bases from J, the junction kept 3 bases outside the gene matches. Germline V gives CDR1 SGHVS, CDR2 FQNEAQ. The CDR3 loop spans 16 amino acids. CDR3 coding DNA: TGTGCCAGCAGCTTAGTTCCAGGGGGTAGCAATCAGCCCCAGCATTTT. It yields the protein CASSLVPGGSNQPQHF.

At least ten counts were recorded for this clonotype. The J gene is TRBJ1-6, the V gene TRBV12-3 or TRBV12-4, with D tentatively TRBD1 (6 bases). The length of the CDR3 is 15 residues. V lost 6 bases and J 4 bases, leaving 13 bases between the germline ends. CDR3 sequence: CASRRTDSYNSPLHF. CDR3 sequence (DNA): TGTGCCAGCAGACGGACAGATAGTTATAATTCACCCCTCCACTTT.

This clonotype was seen ten or more times. The chain uses TRBV5-1 and TRBJ2-5; D not resolved. The CDR3 is 14 amino acids. V was cut by 2 bases and J by 4 bases, with 12 bases left in between. Germline CDR1 SGHRS, CDR2 YFSETQ. CDR3 bases: TGCGCCAGCAGCTTCAGTTCTTCGGCAGAGACCCAGTACTTC. As protein: CASSFSSSAETQYF.

There are many counts of this clonotype. The chain has TRBV6-5 and TRBJ1-1; TRBD1 might be the D (5 bases). V dropped 7 bases and J dropped 1 base, with 10 bases sitting between them. CDR1 is MNHEY, CDR2 SVGAGI, per germline. The CDR3 is 13 residues long. The CDR3 DNA is TGTGCCAGCACCCTGACAGCGAACACTGAAGCTTTCTTT. Its translation is CASTLTANTEAFF.

The table lists this clonotype with many counts. This chain uses TRBV24-1 with TRBJ1-3, with 8 positions matching TRBD1. V lost 7 bases to trimming and J lost 4 bases; unmatched junction nucleotides: 5. Germline V gene lookup returns CDR1 KGHDR and CDR2 SFDVKD. This CDR3 is built from 14 residues. This CDR3 is CATSSGTGGNTIYF. CDR3 sequence (DNA): TGTGCCACCAGCTCCGGGACAGGCGGAAACACCATATATTTT.

This clonotype appeared many times. The chain joins TRBV28 to TRBJ2-7, with TRBD2 identical over 8 bases. Germline V gene data show CDR1 as MDHEN and CDR2 as SYDVKM. This CDR3 spans 15 amino acids. V dropped 5 bases and J dropped 0; count of bases not matched to a gene: 6. CDR3 loop: CASSPGGANSYEQYF. The CDR3 DNA sequence: TGTGCCAGCAGTCCGGGGGGGGCGAACTCCTACGAGCAGTACTTC.

This clonotype was counted a few times. The rearrangement uses TRBV6-2 or TRBV6-3 and TRBJ2-7, with TRBD2 matching over 8 bases. The J segment lost 7 bases and the V segment lost 10 bases, leaving 15 bases of the junction unmatched. This CDR3 is 14 amino acids long. The V gene's germline CDR1 is MNHEY and CDR2 SVGEGT. The CDR3 loop reads CAIQGTGGQAEQYF. The CDR3 region has the DNA TGTGCCATCCAAGGAACGGGGGGGCAGGCAGAGCAGTACTTC.

This clonotype was counted many times. V usage is TRBV3-1 and J usage is TRBJ1-6; D is uncertain. Trimming took off 1 base at V and 7 bases at J, with 11 bases between the two ends. The CDR3 extends over 15 amino acids. CDR1 is LGHDT and CDR2 is YNNKEL in the germline V gene (reference sequence). CDR3 sequence (DNA): TGTGCCAGCAGCCAAGGAAACATCCCGAATTCACCCCTCCACTTT. Protein sequence: CASSQGNIPNSPLHF.

This clonotype was seen at least ten times. This chain joins TRBV19 and TRBJ2-2, with no clear D. Trimming removed 7 bases from V and 1 base from J, with 10 bases in between. Per germline, CDR1 LNHDA and CDR2 SQIVND (reference sequence). The CDR3 loop spans 14 amino acids. In nucleotides, the CDR3 is TGTGCCAGTATTCGTAGGCAGAACACCGGGGAGCTGTTTTTT. Translated, it gives CASIRRQNTGELFF.

This clonotype has only a few counts. The V and J genes are TRBV7-2 and TRBJ2-5, with D possibly being TRBD2 (6 bases). Germline assignment: CDR1 SGHTA and CDR2 FQGNSA. This CDR3 has 15 residues. Trimming removed 6 bases at V and 4 bases at J, with 18 bases between. The CDR3 spells CASRVSGLGLETQYF. CDR3 nucleotide sequence: TGTGCCAGCAGGGTTAGCGGATTGGGGTTAGAGACCCAGTACTTC. The whole variable domain, remainder taken from reference TRBV7-2 and TRBJ2-5, is GAGVSQSPSNKVTEKGKDVELRCDPISGHTALYWYRQSLGQGLEFLIYFQGNSAPDKSGLPSDRFSAERTGGSVSTLTIQRTQQEDSAVYLCASRVSGLGLETQYFGPGTRLLVL.

This clonotype was seen repeatedly, ten times or more. This chain uses TRBV12-3 or TRBV12-4 with TRBJ2-6, with D tentatively TRBD1 (6 bases). The V and J ends lost 7 bases and 3 bases respectively, with 10 bases between them. CDR3 length: 14 residues. The CDR3 region is CASTQGLGANVLTF. The CDR3 DNA sequence: TGTGCCAGCACCCAGGGGCTTGGGGCCAACGTCCTGACTTTC.

This clonotype was found many times. The V call is TRBV10-3, the J call TRBJ2-7; D possibly matches TRBD1 or TRBD2 (6 bases each). This CDR3 comprises 12 residues. Per the germline V gene, CDR1 is ENHRY and CDR2 is SYGVKD. The CDR3 reads CGKGGGPYEQYF. For the CDR3, the DNA is TGTGGAAAGGGGGGAGGCCCCTACGAGCAGTACTTC.

Ten or more counts support this clonotype. The gene calls are TRBV5-1 and TRBJ2-7; 7 bases agree with TRBD1. The CDR3 loop spans 13 amino acids. The V segment lost 1 base and the J segment 5 bases; nucleotides outside the gene matches: 3. CDR1 SGHRS and CDR2 YFSETQ come from the germline V gene. As DNA, the CDR3 is TGCGCCAGCAGCTTGAGGCAGGGGGACGAGCAGTACTTC. Amino acid sequence: CASSLRQGDEQYF.

This clonotype has at least ten counts. The chain carries TRBV6-4 and TRBJ2-2, with D possibly TRBD1 on 6 matching bases. The germline V and J ends were trimmed by 5 bases and 6 bases, with 22 bases remaining between them. CDR1 MRHNA and CDR2 SNTAGT come from the germline V gene. The CDR3 has 17 amino acids. This chain's CDR3 is CASSPLDREVPAGELFF. CDR3 in DNA: TGTGCCAGCAGTCCTTTGGACAGAGAGGTTCCTGCCGGGGAGCTGTTTTTT.

The chain joins TRBV5-1 to TRBJ2-7, with a possible D match to TRBD1 (5 bases). The V and J ends lost 4 bases and 3 bases respectively, with 11 bases between them. In germline, CDR1 is SGHRS, CDR2 YFSETQ. This CDR3 contains 13 residues. The CDR3 reads CASSADTGYEQYF. CDR3 coding DNA: TGCGCCAGCAGCGCGGACACAGGCTACGAGCAGTACTTC.

The sample holds many counts of this clonotype. The chain joins TRBV29-1 to TRBJ2-5, with 15 bases fitting TRBD2. The length of the CDR3 is 14 residues. CDR1 SQVTM and CDR2 ANQGSEA come from the germline V gene. V trimming: 7 bases; J trimming: 5 bases; junction bases outside the gene matches: 5. In DNA, the CDR3 is TGCAGCGCCGCCGGACTAGCGGGAGGGGAGACCCAGTACTTC. It is translated as CSAAGLAGGETQYF. Based on the CDR3 plus reference TRBV29-1 and TRBJ2-5, the full variable domain is SAVISQKPSRDICQRGTSLTIQCQVDSQVTMMFWYRQQPGQSLTLIATANQGSEATYESGFVIDKFPISRPNLTFSTLTVSNMSPEDSSIYLCSAAGLAGGETQYFGPGTRLLVL.

The table lists this clonotype with many counts. The chain has TRBV6-2 or TRBV6-3 and TRBJ1-2; weak D call: TRBD1 (6 bases). CDR1 MNHEY and CDR2 SVGEGT come from the germline V gene. Trimming stripped 5 bases from V and 4 bases from J, with 17 bases between. The CDR3 consists of 15 residues. CDR3 in DNA: TGTGCCAGCAGTGACGCCCCGGGGGGCGTCTATGGCTACACCTTC. The encoded protein is CASSDAPGGVYGYTF.

This rearrangement joins TRBV4-1 to TRBJ2-7, with 11 bases identical to TRBD1. With 4 bases clipped from V and 5 bases from J, the junction kept 10 bases outside the gene matches. The CDR3 totals 16 residues. The germline V gene has CDR1 MGHRA and CDR2 YSYEKL. As DNA, the CDR3 is TGCGCCAGCAGCCCCAGGGGGACAGGGGGTATCGACGAGCAGTACTTC. It yields the protein CASSPRGTGGIDEQYF.

This clonotype showed up many times. V usage is TRBV7-6 and J usage is TRBJ1-1; 7 bases agree with TRBD1. J gave up 3 bases and V 2 bases, and 15 bases lay outside the gene matches. CDR1 SGHVS and CDR2 FNYEAQ come from the germline V gene. This CDR3 is 18 amino acids long. Here the CDR3 DNA reads TGTGCCAGCAGCTTATGGGAAGGGGCAGGGGGTGTAGACACTGAAGCTTTCTTT. Translation: CASSLWEGAGGVDTEAFF. Full variable domain (missing parts from reference TRBV7-6 and TRBJ1-1): GAGVSQSPRYKVTKRGQDVALRCDPISGHVSLYWYRQALGQGPEFLTYFNYEAQQDKSGLPNDRFSAERPEGSISTLTIQRTEQRDSAMYRCASSLWEGAGGVDTEAFFGQGTRLTVV.

This clonotype appeared many times. The CDR3 DNA reads as TGTGCCAGCAGTGAGCCCTGGACTTTGGGAGAGACCCAGTACTTC. Protein sequence: CASSEPWTLGETQYF. The chain is built from TRBV25-1 and TRBJ2-5, with a weak D call TRBD2 (5 bases). The V gene's germline CDR1 is MGHDK and CDR2 SYGVNS. This CDR3 is built from 15 residues. V was pared by 3 bases and J by 4 bases, with 15 bases between.

There are many counts of this clonotype. The genes are TRBV30 and TRBJ1-5; 8 bases line up with TRBD1. J lost 6 bases, V lost 3 bases, and 16 bases had no gene match. Germline CDR1 and CDR2: GTSNPN and SVGIG (reference sequence). This CDR3 region has 17 residues. For the CDR3, the DNA is TGTGCCTGGAGGCTTGGACAGGGAAAGGAAAGGGGTCAGCCCCAGCATTTT. The encoded protein is CAWRLGQGKERGQPQHF.

This clonotype was seen many times. The chain couples TRBV6-5 to TRBJ1-2, with D possibly being TRBD1 (6 bases). Trimming pared 6 bases from V and 4 bases from J, leaving 15 bases between. The CDR3 is 14 amino acids. The germline gives CDR1 MNHEY, CDR2 SVGAGI. DNA for the CDR3: TGTGCCAGCAGCGCACAGGGAAAAAGCTATGGCTACACCTTC. Translation: CASSAQGKSYGYTF.

This clonotype was seen repeatedly, ten times or more. V usage is TRBV5-5 and J usage is TRBJ2-7, with D uncertain. Germline loops: CDR1 SGHKS, CDR2 YYEKEE (reference sequence). Trimming shortened V by 1 base and J by 3 bases, and 17 bases separated the two germline ends. This CDR3 contains 16 residues. CDR3 loop: CASSLRATVEVYEQYF. The CDR3 DNA follows: TGTGCCAGCAGCTTGAGGGCTACAGTAGAGGTCTACGAGCAGTACTTC.

This clonotype was picked up many times. V and J are TRBV6-1 and TRBJ2-2, with D possibly matching TRBD2 (5 bases). CDR1 and CDR2 from the germline V gene are MNHNS and SASEGT. The CDR3 covers 15 residues. Trimming removed 5 bases at V and 1 base at J, with 11 bases between. The CDR3 loop reads CASSRTAQNTGELFF. As DNA, the CDR3 is TGTGCCAGCAGTCGGACTGCACAGAACACCGGGGAGCTGTTTTTT.

This clonotype has more than one count but fewer than ten. J is TRBJ1-5 and V is TRBV5-5; 8 bases are shared with TRBD1. V lost 2 bases to trimming and J lost 5 bases; unmatched junction nucleotides: 6. This CDR3 spans 15 amino acids. Germline values: CDR1 SGHKS, CDR2 YYEKEE (reference sequence). The CDR3 protein is CASSFRQGLDQPQHF. DNA for the CDR3: TGTGCCAGCAGCTTCCGACAGGGGTTGGATCAGCCCCAGCATTTT. Supplemented by reference TRBV5-5 and TRBJ1-5, the full variable domain reads DAGVTQSPTHLIKTRGQQVTLRCSPISGHKSVSWYQQVLGQGPQFIFQYYEKEERGRGNFPDRFSARQFPNYSSELNVNALLLGDSALYLCASSFRQGLDQPQHFGDGTRLSIL.

The sample holds a few counts of this clonotype. V is TRBV5-1 and J is TRBJ2-3; D might be TRBD2 (5 bases). Trimming shortened V by 0 bases and J by 1 base, and 12 bases separated the two germline ends. This CDR3 is built from 16 residues. In germline, CDR1 is SGHRS, CDR2 YFSETQ. DNA of the CDR3: TGCGCCAGCAGCTTGGGAGTGGACTTCCGCACAGATACGCAGTATTTT. As protein: CASSLGVDFRTDTQYF.

This clonotype was detected many times. The chain joins TRBV7-9 to TRBJ2-2; D call uncertain. This CDR3 is built from 13 residues. The V gene lost 3 bases and the J gene lost 6 bases, with 8 bases spanning the gap. Germline loops: CDR1 SEHNR, CDR2 FQNEAQ (reference sequence). The chain's CDR3 is CASSFLGPGELFF. The CDR3 coding sequence is TGTGCCAGCAGCTTTCTAGGTCCCGGGGAGCTGTTTTTT.